Reported below is one TCR beta chain. Its target is unknown. The sample comes from a study of T cell responses to AZD1222 COVID-19 vaccine. Findings and limits, study-wide: Repertoires were obtained solely post-peak T cell response.

Sequenced by immunoSEQ multiplex PCR; TCRdb stores in-frame clones only, minus some. The sample has more than 85,000 clones; roughly nine tenths are singletons. This TCR came from an adult who received the AZD1222 COVID-19 vaccine. Sequenced here: peripheral blood, sampled 28 days after the second AZD1222 dose.

The CDR3 here is CASSIRAGITYEQYF. In DNA form, the CDR3 reads TGTGCCAGTAGTATTCGAGCGGGAATCACCTACGAGCAGTACTTC. This chain uses TRBV19 with TRBJ2-7; 7 bases agree with TRBD2. The J segment lost 2 bases and the V segment lost 3 bases, leaving 7 bases of the junction unmatched. Germline CDR1 reads LNHDA; CDR2 reads SQIVND (reference sequence). The CDR3 loop spans 15 amino acids.